The T cell receptor beta chain under discussion was sequenced for a study of blood T cell repertoires in COVID-19. About the study: Collection of acute and convalescent COVID-19 samples took place in the United States, Italy and Spain. Sample material is recorded as cDNA or gDNA derived from T cells, B-cell-depleted T cells, or PBMCs.

Authors' data handling: Cell counts per sample came from amplifying reference gene primers. Data came from immunoSEQ multiplex PCR; TCRdb stores just in-frame clones and leaves some out. The V and J calls and clone size come from that table; D and trimming were worked out from the DNA. The sample has 90,000 to 110,000 clones, roughly 75% seen once. This CDR3 spans 13 amino acids. V was shortened by 6 bases and J by 1 base, with 6 bases between the two germline ends. This clonotype originated in a human donor in a cohort sampled during active or convalescent COVID-19. Material for sequencing was peripheral blood. The V gene is TRBV12-3 or TRBV12-4, the J gene TRBJ2-2; D not resolved. This CDR3 is CASRPGNTGELFF. The CDR3 nucleotides read TGTGCCAGCAGGCCCGGGAACACCGGGGAGCTGTTTTTT.